This is a list of T cell receptor beta chains from one sample in a study of blood T cell repertoires in COVID-19. Profiled with immunoSEQ multiplex PCR; TCRdb holds only in-frame clones, not every one. The sample contains hundreds of thousands of clones, roughly 88% of which appear only once. Source material: peripheral blood. These receptor sequences come from a man older than 75 with acute or convalescent COVID-19. Each CDR3 is given with its conserved first and last residue. A D gene is named only where the DNA matches it firmly. The size entry is marked missing in some rows and otherwise reads once, few, many or a size class.

v_call	j_call	d_call	clone_size	cdr3_aa	cdr3_nt
TRBV7-3	TRBJ2-2	.	.	CASSLNRGTGELFF	TGTGCCAGCAGCTTAAACCGGGGGACCGGGGAGCTGTTTTTT
TRBV6-6	TRBJ1-5	TRBD1	few	CASRVDRAEGQPQHF	TGTGCCAGCAGAGTTGACAGGGCCGAAGGGCAGCCCCAGCATTTT
TRBV5-1	TRBJ1-4	.	.	CASSLTTATNEKLFF	TGCGCCAGCAGCCTGACAACAGCAACTAATGAAAAACTGTTTTTT
TRBV27	TRBJ2-2	TRBD2	.	CASRTSGGVTGELFF	TGTGCCAGCAGGACTAGCGGGGGGGTCACCGGGGAGCTGTTTTTT
TRBV6-2/TRBV6-3	TRBJ1-2	TRBD1	.	CASSRTGTFPRGGYTF	TGTGCCAGCAGCCGGACAGGGACCTTCCCTCGCGGTGGCTACACCTTC
TRBV4-2	TRBJ2-1	TRBD2	.	CASSQEGGTNTYNEQFF	TGTGCCAGCAGCCAAGAAGGCGGGACTAACACCTACAATGAGCAGTTCTTC
TRBV11-2	TRBJ2-3	.	.	CASSFEGDTQYF	TGTGCCAGCAGCTTTGAGGGAGATACGCAGTATTTT
TRBV7-9	TRBJ2-7	TRBD1	.	CASSRGTGVNEQYF	TGTGCCAGCAGCCGCGGGACAGGGGTCAACGAGCAGTACTTC
TRBV29-1	TRBJ2-7	.	.	CSVGGWESGEQYF	TGCAGCGTAGGAGGTTGGGAGTCGGGTGAGCAGTACTTC
TRBV11-2	TRBJ2-7	TRBD1	.	CASSFSDRGLYEQYF	TGTGCCAGCAGCTTTTCGGACAGGGGGCTATACGAGCAGTACTTC
TRBV6-5	TRBJ2-7	.	.	CASSYRGRSYEQYF	TGTGCCAGCAGTTATAGAGGCAGATCTTACGAGCAGTACTTC
TRBV3-1/TRBV3-2	TRBJ2-3	.	.	CASSQEGAVGTDTQYF	TGTGCCAGCAGCCAAGAGGGGGCGGTGGGTACAGATACGCAGTATTTT
TRBV12-3/TRBV12-4	TRBJ2-1	.	.	CASSFGAYNEQFF	TGTGCCAGCAGTTTCGGGGCCTACAATGAGCAGTTCTTC
TRBV4-2	TRBJ2-5	.	.	CASSPAGQGVETQYF	TGTGCCAGCAGCCCAGCAGGACAAGGGGTGGAGACCCAGTACTTC
TRBV27	TRBJ2-2	.	.	CASSRGRNTGELFF	TGTGCCAGCAGCCGGGGGAGGAACACCGGGGAGCTGTTTTTT
TRBV19	TRBJ1-1	TRBD1	.	CASSPTGGRTEAFF	TGTGCCAGTAGTCCGACAGGGGGCCGCACTGAAGCTTTCTTT
TRBV29-1	TRBJ2-1	TRBD2	.	CSVAGGGLQFF	TGCAGCGTTGCCGGGGGGGGACTGCAGTTCTTC
TRBV2	TRBJ1-2	.	.	CASAGGRLLSGGYTF	TGTGCCAGCGCTGGGGGCAGGTTGCTATCGGGAGGCTACACCTTC
TRBV2	TRBJ2-2	.	.	CASSVENTGELFF	TGTGCCAGCAGTGTAGAGAACACCGGGGAGCTGTTTTTT
TRBV28	TRBJ1-2	.	.	CASRQGSNYGYTF	TGTGCCAGCAGACAGGGTTCAAACTATGGCTACACCTTC
TRBV19	TRBJ1-1	.	.	CASRPPGSYTEAFF	TGTGCCAGTCGACCCCCCGGGTCGTACACTGAAGCTTTCTTT
TRBV11-2	TRBJ2-7	.	.	CASSFTAGEQYF	TGTGCCAGCAGCTTTACTGCCGGCGAGCAGTACTTC
TRBV7-2	TRBJ2-7	TRBD2	.	CASSLWGTSSWEQYF	TGTGCCAGCAGCTTATGGGGGACTAGTTCCTGGGAGCAGTACTTC
TRBV28	TRBJ1-5	.	few	CASSFGSQVRPQHF	TGTGCCAGCAGTTTCGGCAGCCAGGTAAGGCCCCAGCATTTT
TRBV5-1	TRBJ2-5	TRBD1	.	CASGPGQGPQETQYF	TGCGCCAGCGGACCGGGACAGGGTCCGCAAGAGACCCAGTACTTC
TRBV7-2	TRBJ1-1	.	.	CASSLVWRDTEAFF	TGTGCCAGCAGCTTAGTCTGGAGGGACACTGAAGCTTTCTTT
TRBV7-8	TRBJ1-2	.	.	CASSLGTVNYGYTF	TGTGCCAGCAGCTTAGGGACAGTTAACTATGGCTACACCTTC
TRBV7-2	TRBJ1-1	.	.	CASSLMGLNTEAFF	TGTGCCAGCAGCTTAATGGGGCTGAACACTGAAGCTTTCTTT
TRBV21-1	TRBJ1-4	.	.	CASSQSTNEKLFF	TGTGCCAGCAGCCAATCAACTAATGAAAAACTGTTTTTT
TRBV6-1	TRBJ2-7	.	.	CASSEAPVSYEQYF	TGTGCCAGCAGTGAAGCCCCAGTGTCCTACGAGCAGTACTTC
TRBV29-1	TRBJ2-1	TRBD2	.	CSVALAGSYNEQFF	TGCAGCGTTGCCCTAGCGGGATCCTACAATGAGCAGTTCTTC
TRBV29-1	TRBJ2-7	.	.	CSGAGVSYEQYF	TGCAGCGGGGCCGGGGTTTCCTACGAGCAGTACTTC